The 18 T cell receptor beta chains presented below share a single source sample, sequenced in a study of T cell responses to AZD1222 COVID-19 vaccine. Produced via immunoSEQ multiplex PCR; TCRdb's table is partial and in-frame only. The sample holds 180,000 or so clones, approximately 89% seen once. The sample in question was peripheral blood, obtained 28 days after the second AZD1222 dose. The source of these receptors is an adult who received the AZD1222 COVID-19 vaccine.

V usage is TRBV27 and J usage is TRBJ1-4; 10 bases are a match to TRBD1. V was clipped by 5 bases and J by 14 bases; unmatched bases: 5. The germline V gene encodes CDR1 MNHEY and CDR2 SMNVEV (reference sequence). The CDR3 totals 12 residues. The CDR3 loop reads CASSPRTGGLFF. CDR3 bases: TGTGCCAGCAGTCCAAGGACAGGGGGGCTGTTTTTT.

The chain uses TRBV7-9 and TRBJ2-1; a weak D match, TRBD2 (6 bases). Germline V gene lookup returns CDR1 SEHNR and CDR2 FQNEAQ (reference sequence). The CDR3 sequence is 15 residues long. The V and J ends lost 6 bases and 5 bases respectively, with 17 bases between them. The CDR3 sequence is CASRPRGTLDNEQFF. The CDR3 DNA reads as TGTGCCAGCAGGCCGCGGGGCACTCTAGACAATGAGCAGTTCTTC.

The V call is TRBV3-1 (or the pseudogene TRBV3-2), the J call TRBJ1-2; D is perhaps TRBD1 (5 bases). CDR3 length: 14 residues. The V gene's germline CDR1 is LGHDT and CDR2 YNNKEL (reference sequence). Trimming stripped 1 base from V and 4 bases from J, with 10 bases between. The CDR3 sequence is CASSQASRGYGYTF. As DNA, the CDR3 is TGTGCCAGCAGCCAAGCTTCGAGGGGCTATGGCTACACCTTC.

The V gene is TRBV6-5, the J gene TRBJ2-3; D could derive from TRBD1 or TRBD2 (5 bases each). The V gene lost 2 bases and the J gene lost 4 bases, with 10 bases spanning the gap. The CDR3 has 14 residues. The germline gives CDR1 MNHEY, CDR2 SVGAGI. The CDR3 spells CASSYVGDADTQYF. The CDR3 DNA sequence: TGTGCCAGCAGTTACGTGGGGGACGCAGATACGCAGTATTTT.

The chain carries TRBV5-1 and TRBJ2-3; tentative D call: TRBD2 (6 bases). This CDR3 has 15 residues. The germline CDR1 and CDR2 sequences are SGHRS and YFSETQ. The V gene lost 4 bases and the J gene lost 1 base, with 13 bases spanning the gap. CDR3 DNA: TGCGCCAGCAGCCCCGGGGTAGCGGGCACAGATACGCAGTATTTT. It translates to CASSPGVAGTDTQYF.

The chain carries TRBV5-1 and TRBJ1-1, with 9 bases fitting TRBD1. V was pared by 4 bases and J by 4 bases, with 8 bases of the junction left unmatched. The CDR3 loop spans 15 amino acids. Germline loops: CDR1 SGHRS, CDR2 YFSETQ. Written as DNA, the CDR3 is TGCGCCAGCAGCCCACAACAGGGGGCAGGCACTGAAGCTTTCTTT. Residues: CASSPQQGAGTEAFF.

This rearrangement joins TRBV18 to TRBJ2-7; either TRBD1 or TRBD2 may fit D (5 bases each). Deletions cut 3 bases from V and 2 bases from J, with 11 bases between. CDR3 length: 14 residues. CDR1 is KGHSH and CDR2 is LQKENI in the germline V gene. CDR3 in DNA: TGTGCCAGCTCACCCGGGACGGCTACCTACGAGCAGTACTTC. It encodes CASSPGTATYEQYF.

This chain uses TRBV6-5 with TRBJ2-7; D call uncertain. The CDR3 totals 11 residues. Per the germline V gene, CDR1 is MNHEY and CDR2 is SVGAGI. V gave up 4 bases and J gave up 6 bases, with 7 bases separating them. CDR3 in amino acids: CASSWMAEQYF. The CDR3 DNA is TGTGCCAGCAGTTGGATGGCCGAGCAGTACTTC.

This sequence joins TRBV2 and TRBJ2-3; 9 bases are a match to TRBD2. Trimming took 2 bases from V and 5 from J; bases not matched to a gene: 11. There are 17 residues in the CDR3. Looked up from germline, CDR1 is SNHLY and CDR2 is FYNNEI. The CDR3 nucleotides read TGTGCCAGCAGTGAAAGGTCTGGCGGGAGGGCGGGAGATACGCAGTATTTT. Translation: CASSERSGGRAGDTQYF.

CDR3 coding DNA: TGTGCCTGGAGTTTGGGGAACAATCAGCCCCAGCATTTT. Its protein is CAWSLGNNQPQHF. The chain carries TRBV30 and TRBJ1-5; D not resolved. The CDR3 consists of 13 residues. Trimming removed 2 bases from V and 3 bases from J, with 8 bases in between. Germline V lookup: CDR1 GTSNPN, CDR2 SVGIG (reference sequence). Together with reference TRBV30 and TRBJ1-5, the CDR3 gives the full variable domain: SQTIHQWPATLVQPVGSPLSLECTVEGTSNPNLYWYRQAAGRGLQLLFYSVGIGQISSEVPQNLSASRPQDRQFILSSKKLLLSDSGFYLCAWSLGNNQPQHFGDGTRLSIL.

The V and J genes are TRBV30 and TRBJ1-4; D remains ambiguous. This CDR3 region has 13 residues. The germline gives CDR1 GTSNPN, CDR2 SVGIG (reference sequence). With 4 bases removed from V and 10 bases from J, the gap between germline ends came to 16 bases. The CDR3 DNA sequence: TGTGCCTGGACCGCCGGAGGGAGCGGAAAACTGTTTTTT. It translates to CAWTAGGSGKLFF.

The rearrangement uses TRBV4-2 and TRBJ2-2, with TRBD2 identical over 16 bases. The ends lost 1 base at V and 3 bases at J; junction bases unmatched: 5. The germline CDR1 and CDR2 sequences are LGHNA and YNFKEQ. The CDR3 consists of 19 residues. Here the CDR3 DNA reads TGTGCCAGCAGCCAAGTGGGACTAGCGGGGGGGCCTTACACCGGGGAGCTGTTTTTT. Translating it yields CASSQVGLAGGPYTGELFF.

This chain connects TRBV19 to TRBJ2-5; 7 nucleotides line up with TRBD1. J was trimmed by 1 base and V by 7 bases; bases with no gene match: 3. From germline, CDR1 is LNHDA and CDR2 SQIVND (reference sequence). The CDR3 totals 13 residues. In nucleotides, the CDR3 is TGTGCCAGTAAGGGACAGCCCCAAGAGACCCAGTACTTC. Its protein product is CASKGQPQETQYF.

J is TRBJ1-5 and V is TRBV4-1, with D maybe TRBD1 (6 bases). The CDR3 loop spans 16 amino acids. The V and J ends lost 0 bases and 1 base respectively, with 10 bases between them. Per germline, CDR1 MGHRA and CDR2 YSYEKL. The CDR3 sequence: CASSQEDRLSNQPQHF. CDR3 DNA sequence: TGCGCCAGCAGCCAAGAAGACAGGCTGAGCAATCAGCCCCAGCATTTT.

The genes are TRBV7-9 and TRBJ2-7, with D unresolved. Trimming cost V 1 base and J 5 bases, with 9 bases left between them. In germline, CDR1 is SEHNR, CDR2 FQNEAQ (reference sequence). The CDR3 spans 13 residues. The CDR3 sequence is CASSLDRAHEQYF. CDR3 sequence (DNA): TGTGCCAGCAGCTTAGATAGGGCCCACGAGCAGTACTTC.

The chain uses TRBV5-5 and TRBJ2-3; 7 nucleotides line up with TRBD2. With 3 bases clipped from V and 3 bases from J, the junction kept 4 bases outside the gene matches. The CDR3 length is 14 residues. CDR1 is SGHKS and CDR2 is YYEKEE in the germline V gene (reference sequence). CDR3 loop: CASSSLGGTDTQYF. In DNA, the CDR3 is TGTGCCAGCAGCTCCCTGGGGGGGACAGATACGCAGTATTTT.

This clone was recorded only once. The chain uses TRBV27 and TRBJ1-2; D is perhaps TRBD1 (6 bases). This CDR3 has 16 residues. The V end lost 2 bases, the J end lost 4 bases, and 17 bases lay between the germline ends. The germline V gene encodes CDR1 MNHEY and CDR2 SMNVEV (reference sequence). CDR3 DNA: TGTGCCAGCAGTTTAGGATCCTCCCGGGGGCTCTATGGCTACACCTTC. Its translation is CASSLGSSRGLYGYTF.

The CDR3 nucleotides are TGTGCCAGCAGTGAATATGACAGCTTCTATGGCTACACCTTC. This gives the protein CASSEYDSFYGYTF. J is TRBJ1-2 and V is TRBV25-1, with D perhaps TRBD1 (5 bases). Trimming stripped 0 bases from V and 4 bases from J, with 9 bases between. Germline CDR1 and CDR2: MGHDK and SYGVNS. The CDR3 sequence is 14 residues long.